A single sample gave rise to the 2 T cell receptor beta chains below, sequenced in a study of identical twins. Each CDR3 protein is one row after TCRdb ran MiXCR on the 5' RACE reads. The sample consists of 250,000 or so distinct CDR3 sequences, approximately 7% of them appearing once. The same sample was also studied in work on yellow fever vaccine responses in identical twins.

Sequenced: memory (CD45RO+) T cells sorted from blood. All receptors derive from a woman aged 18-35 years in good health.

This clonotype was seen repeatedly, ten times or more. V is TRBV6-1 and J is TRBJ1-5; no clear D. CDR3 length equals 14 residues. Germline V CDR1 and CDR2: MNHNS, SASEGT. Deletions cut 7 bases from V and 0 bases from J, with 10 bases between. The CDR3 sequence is CASTLQDSNQPQHF. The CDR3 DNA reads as TGTGCCAGCACCCTACAAGATAGCAATCAGCCCCAGCATTTT.

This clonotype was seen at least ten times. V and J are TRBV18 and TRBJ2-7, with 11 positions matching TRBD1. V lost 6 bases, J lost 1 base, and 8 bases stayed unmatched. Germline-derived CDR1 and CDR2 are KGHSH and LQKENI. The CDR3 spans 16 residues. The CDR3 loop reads CASSPRGTGGSYEQYV. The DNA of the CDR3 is TGTGCCAGCTCCCCCAGGGGGACAGGGGGTTCCTACGAGCAGTACGTC.